Each of the 17 T cell receptor beta chains below was sequenced from the same sample in a study of T cell responses to AZD1222 COVID-19 vaccine. This table comes from immunoSEQ multiplex PCR, and its TCRdb copy is limited to in-frame clones, with some not included. There are 85,000 to 110,000 clones in the sample; 91% occur only once, and about 48% lies in the top ten. This specimen was peripheral blood, taken on day 0 of AZD1222 vaccination. The receptor source for this set is an adult in good health.

The chain recombines TRBV19 with TRBJ2-3; 9 bases agree with TRBD2. Trimming removed 2 bases from V and 0 bases from J; junction bases left unmatched: 9. The CDR3 is 18 amino acids. Germline values: CDR1 LNHDA, CDR2 SQIVND (reference sequence). CDR3 in amino acids: CASSILAGITPSTDTQYF. In DNA form, the CDR3 reads TGTGCCAGTAGTATACTAGCGGGAATAACACCAAGCACAGATACGCAGTATTTT.

The gene calls are TRBV7-2 and TRBJ1-1, with D perhaps matching TRBD1 (6 bases). CDR1 is SGHTA, CDR2 FQGNSA, per germline. CDR3 size: 13 residues. Trimming took 5 bases from V and 11 from J, leaving 18 bases between them. Here the CDR3 DNA reads TGTGCCAGCAGCCCGGACCGGGCTAGGGGGGCTTTCTTT. Residues: CASSPDRARGAFF. Looking up the rest from reference TRBV7-2 and TRBJ1-1 gives the full variable domain: GAGVSQSPSNKVTEKGKDVELRCDPISGHTALYWYRQSLGQGLEFLIYFQGNSAPDKSGLPSDRFSAERTGGSVSTLTIQRTQQEDSAVYLCASSPDRARGAFFGQGTRLTVV.

V gene TRBV10-1 combines with J gene TRBJ1-6; D not resolved. Germline CDR1 reads WNHNN; CDR2 reads SYGVQD (reference sequence). Between the trimmed V and J ends, which lost 7 bases and 7 bases, there was a span of 11 bases. CDR3 length: 13 residues. CDR3 bases: TGCGCCAGCACCCCGGACGGGAATTCACCCCTCCACTTT. Translating it yields CASTPDGNSPLHF.

This sequence joins TRBV11-3 and TRBJ2-3; TRBD1 matches at 10 bases. V lost 1 base, J lost 4 bases, and 2 bases stayed unmatched. Germline V CDR1 and CDR2: SGHNT, YENEEA. The CDR3 extends over 15 amino acids. The CDR3 bases are TGTGCCAGCAGCTTAGGAGACAGGGGGCCAGATACGCAGTATTTT. It translates to CASSLGDRGPDTQYF. The variable domain in full, with the rest retrieved from reference TRBV11-3 and TRBJ2-3, is EAGVVQSPRYKIIEKKQPVAFWCNPISGHNTLYWYLQNLGQGPELLIRYENEEAVDDSQLPKDRFSAERLKGVDSTLKIQPAELGDSAVYLCASSLGDRGPDTQYFGPGTRLTVL.

This chain connects TRBV18 to TRBJ2-3; D remains ambiguous. The CDR3 is 13 amino acids. Germline V CDR1 and CDR2: KGHSH, LQKENI. V shed 6 bases and J shed 4 bases, with 11 bases lying between them. The CDR3 DNA reads as TGTGCCAGCTCCCCAGACTGGGCAGATACGCAGTATTTT. This translates into CASSPDWADTQYF.

The V gene is TRBV19, the J gene TRBJ2-3; D perhaps matches TRBD1 (7 bases). The V end was cut by 4 bases, the J end by 5 bases, with 16 bases between. The germline V gene has CDR1 LNHDA and CDR2 SQIVND (reference sequence). The CDR3 consists of 15 residues. CDR3 sequence (DNA): TGTGCCAGTAGTAAATGGGCCAGGGGGGAAGATACGCAGTATTTT. Translating it yields CASSKWARGEDTQYF.

This clone was recorded once. The rearrangement uses TRBV14 and TRBJ1-6; D may be TRBD1 (5 bases). Germline V gene sequence: CDR1 SGHDN, CDR2 FVKESK. This CDR3 has 15 amino acids. With 0 bases removed from V and 7 bases from J, the gap between germline ends came to 10 bases. The CDR3 spells CASSQDRVANSPLHF. The CDR3 bases are TGTGCCAGCAGCCAAGACAGGGTGGCGAATTCACCCCTCCACTTT.

The gene calls are TRBV7-9 and TRBJ2-3; D possibly uses TRBD1 or TRBD2 (5 bases each). CDR1 SEHNR and CDR2 FQNEAQ come from the germline V gene (reference sequence). The CDR3 has 14 residues. The V gene lost 1 base and the J gene lost 5 bases, with 10 bases spanning the gap. The CDR3 is CASSLVRGVDTQYF. In DNA, the CDR3 is TGTGCCAGCAGCTTAGTGAGAGGGGTAGATACGCAGTATTTT.

The CDR3 DNA reads as TGTGCCAGCAGGCTACAGAGGAACACTGAAGCTTTCTTT. This sequence encodes CASRLQRNTEAFF. V gene TRBV28 combines with J gene TRBJ1-1; D uncertain. In germline, CDR1 is MDHEN, CDR2 SYDVKM. V shed 6 bases and J shed 1 base, with 9 bases lying between them. CDR3 length: 13 residues.

V usage is TRBV9 and J usage is TRBJ1-2, with TRBD1 matching 7 bases. The CDR3 covers 12 residues. J was trimmed by 12 bases and V by 3 bases; bases with no gene match: 8. CDR1 and CDR2 from the germline V gene are SGDLS and YYNGEE. CDR3 bases: TGTGCCAGCAGCGCAGGACAGGCAGCCCACACCTTC. Its protein product is CASSAGQAAHTF.

The chain recombines TRBV10-3 with TRBJ2-3; 8 bases line up with TRBD2. Germline V gene lookup returns CDR1 ENHRY and CDR2 SYGVKD. The CDR3 sequence is 14 residues long. With V trimmed by 5 bases and J by 1 base, 2 bases remained unmatched. The CDR3 spells CAISRGLGTDTQYF. Here the CDR3 DNA reads TGTGCCATCAGTCGGGGACTAGGCACAGATACGCAGTATTTT.

The chain links TRBV6-2 or TRBV6-3 to TRBJ1-1, with D hard to call. Germline lookup yields CDR1 MNHEY and CDR2 SVGEGT. Deletions cut 3 bases from V and 6 bases from J, with 8 bases between. This CDR3 contains 12 residues. In DNA form, the CDR3 reads TGTGCCAGCAGTTATCGGAGCCCTGAAGCTTTCTTT. It is translated as CASSYRSPEAFF.

The J gene is TRBJ1-2, the V gene TRBV30; tentative D call: TRBD1 (5 bases). Trimming took 0 bases from V and 0 from J, leaving 23 bases between them. There are 19 residues in the CDR3. CDR1 and CDR2 (germline): GTSNPN, SVGIG (reference sequence). The CDR3 DNA follows: TGTGCCTGGAGTGTACTCGGTAGGGGAGGATTCACGTCTAACTATGGCTACACCTTC. This translates into CAWSVLGRGGFTSNYGYTF.

The chain couples TRBV7-2 to TRBJ1-1; a possible D gene is TRBD1 (5 bases). Per germline, CDR1 SGHTA and CDR2 FQGNSA. This CDR3 spans 14 amino acids. Deletions cut 0 bases from V and 2 bases from J, with 7 bases between. The CDR3, as DNA: TGTGCCAGCAGCTTAGCCGGGGGAAACACTGAAGCTTTCTTT. This codes for CASSLAGGNTEAFF.

This sequence joins TRBV30 and TRBJ1-5; 7 positions match TRBD1. CDR3 length: 13 residues. CDR1 is GTSNPN, CDR2 SVGIG, per germline (reference sequence). V lost 4 bases and J lost 3; bases outside the gene matches: 3. The CDR3 DNA sequence: TGTGCCTGGAATAGGGGGCCCAATCAGCCCCAGCATTTT. Encoded protein: CAWNRGPNQPQHF.

The chain has TRBV10-3 and TRBJ2-1; D is perhaps TRBD2 (6 bases). Looked up from germline, CDR1 is ENHRY and CDR2 is SYGVKD. Trimming stripped 0 bases from V and 9 bases from J, with 9 bases between. The CDR3 sequence is 13 residues long. CDR3 protein: CAISESEGTEQFF. The CDR3 nucleotides read TGTGCCATCAGTGAGTCGGAGGGGACTGAGCAGTTCTTC.

The chain is built from TRBV19 and TRBJ1-2; no reliable D call. The germline V and J ends were trimmed by 6 bases and 4 bases, with 18 bases remaining between them. Germline V CDR1 and CDR2: LNHDA, SQIVND (reference sequence). The CDR3 spans 15 residues. The DNA of the CDR3 is TGTGCCAGTAGCCCAGGATGGCGATCTGGCTATGGCTACACCTTC. Its protein is CASSPGWRSGYGYTF.